A selection of T cell receptor beta chains follows, all from one sample in a study of blood T cells in healthy people across ages. MiXCR was run by TCRdb on the 5' RACE reads, yielding one entry per CDR3 protein. The sample yields 760,000 or so distinct CDR3 sequences, more than 20% seen once. These data were also filed under a second study, of T cells of mothers and their children.

The source material was blood. All receptors come from a boy between 10 and 17 years old in good health. Both conserved end residues are part of each CDR3.

>TRBJ1-2|TRBV4-1
CASSQDYTDTNYGYTF
>.|TRBV3-1
CASNQGTGPYEQYF
>TRBJ2-2|TRBV9
CASSVGSTNTGELFF
>TRBJ2-7|TRBV6-1
CASSEEHGRAIYEQYF
>TRBJ2-5|TRBV3-1
CASSPDPQETQYF
>TRBJ2-5|TRBV3-1
CASSLQMQETQYF
>TRBJ2-7|TRBV7-2
CASSLEFRRSEQYF
>TRBJ1-2|TRBV12-3/TRBV12-4
CASSLGGPADGYTF
>TRBJ2-5|TRBV20-1
CSAPPGTGRETQYF
>TRBJ1-1|TRBV12-3/TRBV12-4
CASSPWTGGDTEAFF
>.|TRBV5-1
CASSWRTQRGVQVDEQFF
>TRBJ2-1|TRBV5-1
CASSLHGGSSYNEQFF
>TRBJ2-1|TRBV20-1
CSARPGLPTSGEQFF
>TRBJ2-5|TRBV2
CASSDGQEETQYF
>.|TRBV24-1
CATIAGGNEQFF
>TRBJ1-4|TRBV15
CATSRDPQGGNEKLFF
>TRBJ2-1|TRBV5-6
CASSPDRGLSSYNEQFF
>TRBJ1-2|TRBV20-1
CSAMEGLFYGYTF